A single sample is the source of the 4 T cell receptor beta chains below, sequenced in a study of blood T cell repertoires in COVID-19 (dated by TCRdb to about 2020). To prepare the library, the immunoSEQ multiplex PCR assay was applied. TCRdb obtained this table from immuneACCESS and retained in-frame rearrangements with V and J assigned. These tables miss some clones; where compared with another copy, unresolved V genes account for less than half of the shortfall, and the remainder is unexplained. The sample table records a few hundred thousand clones; 87% of these occur just once. Of the sample, approximately 10% falls within the top ten clones. The source material was PBMCs or T cells enriched from blood (not recorded which). All receptors derive from a woman between 50 and 59 years old who had recovered from COVID-19.

The chain uses TRBV6-5 and TRBJ1-2; D not resolved. The CDR3 extends over 14 amino acids. From germline, CDR1 is MNHEY and CDR2 SVGAGI. The V end lost 8 bases, the J end lost 2 bases, and 15 bases lay between the germline ends. This CDR3 is CASGLVQLNYGYTF. The CDR3 bases are TGTGCCAGCGGACTCGTCCAATTAAACTATGGCTACACCTTC.

In regard to this clone: An end of the junction does not agree with germline; a read error may underlie this. This chain links TRBV7-9 with TRBJ1-1; TRBD1 matches 11 bases. Germline lookup yields CDR1 SEHNR and CDR2 FQNEAQ (reference sequence). The CDR3 loop spans 13 amino acids. The CDR3 bases are TGTGCCAGCAGCCCAAGAGCTGGACAGGGGGCTTCTTTT. It yields the protein CASSPRAGQGASF.

The rearrangement links TRBV18 to TRBJ1-1; 7 bases are a match to TRBD1. J lost 0 bases, V lost 3 bases, and 7 bases had no gene match. The CDR3 consists of 16 residues. The germline CDR1 and CDR2 sequences are KGHSH and LQKENI. CDR3 nucleotides: TGTGCCAGCTCACCGTCCCCGGGACAGATGAACACTGAAGCTTTCTTT. As protein: CASSPSPGQMNTEAFF.

The J gene is TRBJ2-5, the V gene TRBV19, with D perhaps matching TRBD2 (5 bases). Germline lookup yields CDR1 LNHDA and CDR2 SQIVND (reference sequence). This CDR3 is 13 amino acids long. Trimming took 4 bases from V and 1 from J, leaving 7 bases between them. The CDR3 loop is CASSTGIQETQYF. The CDR3 coding sequence is TGTGCCAGTAGTACGGGGATCCAAGAGACCCAGTACTTC.